A selection of T cell receptor beta chains follows, all from one sample in a study of T cell repertoires in cytomegalovirus infection. These receptors are not linked to any known antigen. One entry per CDR3 protein, called by TCRdb with MiXCR from the reads. The profile shows hundreds of thousands of distinct CDR3 sequences, around a third of them singletons. Sample: cultured CD8+ T cells from PBMCs, taken from culture after CMV antigen stimulation. All receptors come from a human donor in good health (CMV status not recorded). Some clones in this sample may be carry-over from other donors' samples. Each CDR3 is given with its conserved first and last residue. D genes are given only for firm matches. For some rows the clone size is stated as once, few or many, or as a class when expanded; others skip it.

CDR3aa	CDR3nt	v_gene	j_gene	abundance	d_gene
CASSPTGTGLDYGYTF	TGTGCCAGTTCCCCAACGGGGACAGGGTTGGACTATGGCTACACCTTC	TRBV3-1	TRBJ1-2	-	TRBD1
CSAGRRQLYSGANVLTF	TGCAGTGCTGGTCGTAGGCAGCTTTACTCTGGGGCCAACGTCCTGACTTTC	TRBV20-1	TRBJ2-6	-	-
CASSYEGSPLHF	TGTGCCAGCAGTTACGAGGGTTCACCCCTCCACTTT	TRBV6-2/TRBV6-3	TRBJ1-6	few	-
CASSPGGADTQYF	TGTGCCAGCAGCCCGGGAGGGGCCGATACGCAGTATTTT	TRBV27	TRBJ2-3	few	TRBD2
CASSLGGDRTEAFF	TGTGCCAGCAGCTTAGGCGGGGACAGGACTGAAGCTTTCTTT	TRBV7-8	TRBJ1-1	few	TRBD1
CASSYGVSTGELFF	TGTGCCAGCAGTTACGGGGTTTCCACCGGGGAGCTGTTTTTT	TRBV6-8	TRBJ2-2	-	-
CASSSTGAISGANVLTF	TGTGCCAGCAGCTCGACAGGGGCGATCTCTGGGGCCAACGTCCTGACTTTC	TRBV27	TRBJ2-6	few	TRBD1
CASSYNDRGLYNEQFF	TGTGCCAGCAGTTACAATGACCGGGGACTATACAATGAGCAGTTCTTC	TRBV6-2/TRBV6-3	TRBJ2-1	-	TRBD2
CASRGQETQYF	TGCGCCAGCAGGGGGCAAGAGACCCAGTACTTC	TRBV5-1	TRBJ2-5	-	-
CASSFVPGQTHLENTEAFF	TGTGCCAGTAGTTTCGTTCCGGGACAGACCCACCTGGAGAACACTGAAGCTTTCTTT	TRBV19	TRBJ1-1	many	TRBD1
CASSLAAGRATNEKLFF	TGTGCCAGCAGCTTAGCGGCAGGAAGGGCAACTAATGAAAAACTGTTTTTT	TRBV7-6	TRBJ1-4	few	-
CASSVGSGNEQFF	TGTGCCAGCAGCGTAGGTAGTGGGAATGAGCAGTTCTTC	TRBV9	TRBJ2-1	-	-
CASSTSLHEQYF	TGTGCCAGCAGTACCTCTCTGCACGAGCAGTACTTC	TRBV7-6	TRBJ2-7	many	-
CASSQPLGGLADEQYF	TGCGCCAGCAGCCAGCCACTGGGGGGACTAGCTGACGAGCAGTACTTC	TRBV4-1	TRBJ2-7	few	TRBD2
CASSPTSGGYEQYF	TGTGCCAGCAGTCCGACTAGCGGGGGTTACGAGCAGTACTTC	TRBV12-3/TRBV12-4	TRBJ2-7	-	TRBD2
CASSMGQGTEAFF	TGTGCCAGTAGTATGGGACAGGGAACCGAAGCTTTCTTT	TRBV19	TRBJ1-1	-	TRBD1
CASSLTAGNIQYF	TGTGCCAGCAGTTTGACGGCGGGAAACATTCAGTACTTC	TRBV28	TRBJ2-4	few	-
CASSHQTGENTEAFF	TGCGCCAGCAGCCACCAAACAGGGGAGAACACTGAAGCTTTCTTT	TRBV4-1	TRBJ1-1	few	TRBD1
CASSLGRGPQETQYF	TGTGCTAGCAGCTTAGGGCGGGGGCCCCAAGAGACCCAGTACTTC	TRBV7-6	TRBJ2-5	many	-
CASSPGTSLNTGELFF	TGTGCCAGCAGCCCCGGGACTAGCTTAAACACCGGGGAGCTGTTTTTT	TRBV7-9	TRBJ2-2	few	TRBD2
CASSRLAGDSYNEQFF	TGTGCCAGCAGTAGACTAGCGGGGGACTCCTACAATGAGCAGTTCTTC	TRBV6-2/TRBV6-3	TRBJ2-1	-	TRBD2
CASSLAGGRGAQYF	TGTGCCAGCAGCTTAGCGGGGGGGCGAGGGGCCCAGTACTTC	TRBV7-8	TRBJ2-5	few	-
CASSYRVNTEAFF	TGTGCCAGCAGTTACCGAGTGAACACTGAAGCTTTCTTT	TRBV6-6	TRBJ1-1	many	-
CASSSGAGTEAFF	TGTGCCAGCAGCTCCGGGGCGGGTACTGAAGCTTTCTTT	TRBV7-6	TRBJ1-1	many	-
CASSSGLAGDNEQFF	TGTGCCAGCAGTTCCGGACTAGCGGGGGACAATGAGCAGTTCTTC	TRBV27	TRBJ2-1	-	TRBD2
CASSLDQHSGANVLTF	TGCGCCAGCAGCTTGGATCAGCACTCTGGGGCCAACGTCCTGACTTTC	TRBV5-1	TRBJ2-6	few	-
CATTTGGVDTQYF	TGTGCCACCACCACCGGGGGGGTGGATACGCAGTATTTT	TRBV15	TRBJ2-3	-	TRBD2
CASSLATGTGSYEQYF	TGTGCCAGCAGTTTGGCCACCGGGACAGGCTCCTACGAGCAGTACTTC	TRBV27	TRBJ2-7	-	TRBD1
CASSFGTSVLETQYF	TGTGCCAGCAGCTTTGGGACTAGCGTTTTGGAGACCCAGTACTTC	TRBV7-8	TRBJ2-5	many	TRBD2
CASAPRGRLQETQYF	TGTGCCAGCGCCCCTAGGGGGAGACTCCAAGAGACCCAGTACTTC	TRBV27	TRBJ2-5	-	-
CASSLAGGVQTQYF	TGTGCCAGCAGCCTGGCGGGGGGCGTCCAGACCCAGTACTTC	TRBV7-9	TRBJ2-5	few	TRBD2
CASSLETAYQETQYF	TGTGCCAGCAGCTTAGAAACGGCGTACCAAGAGACCCAGTACTTC	TRBV7-8	TRBJ2-5	many	-
CATSREGGAETQYF	TGTGCCACCAGCAGAGAGGGCGGCGCAGAGACCCAGTACTTC	TRBV15	TRBJ2-5	-	-
CASSQDIASPEAFF	TGCGCCAGCAGCCAAGATATTGCGAGTCCTGAAGCTTTCTTT	TRBV4-3	TRBJ1-1	-	-
CASSLGSGGDEQFF	TGTGCCAGCAGTTTAGGTAGCGGGGGGGATGAGCAGTTCTTC	TRBV12-3/TRBV12-4	TRBJ2-1	-	TRBD2
CASTSGTGREKLFF	TGTGCCAGCACGTCCGGGACAGGGCGCGAAAAACTGTTTTTT	TRBV27	TRBJ1-4	-	TRBD1
CVSTPRTNEKLFF	TGTGTCAGCACCCCCCGGACTAATGAAAAACTGTTTTTT	TRBV7-9	TRBJ1-4	-	-
CASRINPRITIAKNIQYF	TGTGCCAGCAGAATCAACCCCAGAATTACGATAGCCAAAAACATTCAGTACTTC	TRBV28	TRBJ2-4	-	-
CASSLVPRGREETQYF	TGTGCCAGCAGCTTAGTTCCCAGGGGGCGCGAGGAGACCCAGTACTTC	TRBV7-6	TRBJ2-5	-	TRBD1
CASRGEGLNTGELFF	TGTGCCAGCAGAGGCGAAGGGTTGAACACCGGGGAGCTGTTTTTT	TRBV6-1	TRBJ2-2	-	-
CASRISLNTEAFF	TGTGCCAGCAGAATCAGTTTGAACACTGAAGCTTTCTTT	TRBV6-2/TRBV6-3	TRBJ1-1	-	-
CASSPYSGGSTGELFF	TGTGCCAGCAGCCCCTACTCGGGGGGGAGCACCGGGGAGCTGTTTTTT	TRBV7-6	TRBJ2-2	few	TRBD2
CASSYSAGVEAFF	TGTGCCAGCAGTTACTCGGCAGGGGTTGAAGCTTTCTTT	TRBV6-6	TRBJ1-1	few	-
CASRDRAGDQPQHF	TGTGCCAGTCGGGACAGGGCTGGGGATCAGCCCCAGCATTTT	TRBV27	TRBJ1-5	-	TRBD1
CASSLLGFLLVLTF	TGTGCCAGCAGTTTATTGGGGTTCCTCCTCGTCCTGACTTTC	TRBV27	TRBJ2-6	many	-
CASRMEFRQETQYF	TGTGCCAGCAGGATGGAGTTTCGCCAAGAGACCCAGTACTTC	TRBV12-3/TRBV12-4	TRBJ2-5	few	-
CATGRGDYGYTF	TGTGCCACCGGCCGGGGGGACTATGGCTACACCTTC	TRBV27	TRBJ1-2	few	-
CASSPRPGKRTDTQYF	TGTGCCAGCAGCCCTCGACCGGGGAAACGCACAGATACGCAGTATTTT	TRBV7-6	TRBJ2-3	many	-
CASGLRLTSPLHF	TGTGCCAGCGGTCTAAGACTTACTTCACCCCTCCACTTT	TRBV2	TRBJ1-6	-	-
CASSNRGRVSRDEQFF	TGTGCCAGCAGCAACAGGGGGCGCGTCTCGAGAGATGAGCAGTTCTTC	TRBV7-9	TRBJ2-1	many	TRBD1
CATSDIRSVDTQYF	TGTGCCACCAGTGATATCAGGTCTGTGGATACGCAGTATTTT	TRBV24-1	TRBJ2-3	few	-
CASSLLRDVQETQYF	TGTGCCAGCAGCTTATTAAGAGACGTCCAAGAGACCCAGTACTTC	TRBV7-8	TRBJ2-5	-	-
CASSLVRGLNEKLFF	TGCGCCAGCAGCTTGGTTCGGGGCCTCAATGAAAAACTGTTTTTT	TRBV5-1	TRBJ1-4	many	-
CASSHRDRVADTQYF	TGTGCCAGCAGTCACCGGGACAGGGTGGCAGATACGCAGTATTTT	TRBV27	TRBJ2-3	-	TRBD1
CASSPTGVANYGYTF	TGTGCCAGCAGCCCTACAGGAGTAGCTAACTATGGCTACACCTTC	TRBV5-4	TRBJ1-2	-	-
CASSPQGLVQPQHF	TGTGCCAGCAGTCCCCAGGGGCTAGTTCAGCCCCAGCATTTT	TRBV6-2/TRBV6-3	TRBJ1-5	-	-
CASSLAVWQFF	TGTGCCAGCAGTCTAGCTGTTTGGCAGTTCTTC	TRBV6-2/TRBV6-3	TRBJ2-1	few	-
CASSSPGFTYEQYF	TGTGCCAGCAGCTCACCGGGTTTTACCTACGAGCAGTACTTC	TRBV7-6	TRBJ2-7	few	-